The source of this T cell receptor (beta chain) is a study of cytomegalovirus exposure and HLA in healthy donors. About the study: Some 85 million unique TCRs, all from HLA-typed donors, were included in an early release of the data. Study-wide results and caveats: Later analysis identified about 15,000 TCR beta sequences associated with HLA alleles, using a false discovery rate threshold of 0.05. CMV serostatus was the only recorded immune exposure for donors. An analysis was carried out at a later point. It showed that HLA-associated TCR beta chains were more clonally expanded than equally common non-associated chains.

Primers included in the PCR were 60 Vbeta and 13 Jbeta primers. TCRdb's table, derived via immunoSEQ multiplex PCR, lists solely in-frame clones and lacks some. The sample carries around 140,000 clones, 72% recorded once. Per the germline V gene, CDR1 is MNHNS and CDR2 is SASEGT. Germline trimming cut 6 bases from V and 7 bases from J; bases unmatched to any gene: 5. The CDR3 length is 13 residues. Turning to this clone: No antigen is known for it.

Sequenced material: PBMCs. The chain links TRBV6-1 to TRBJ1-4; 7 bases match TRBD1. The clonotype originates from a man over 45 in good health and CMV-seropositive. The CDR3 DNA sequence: TGTGCCAGCAGAACAGGGGCGGGTGAAAAACTGTTTTTT. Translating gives CASRTGAGEKLFF.